The source of this T cell receptor (beta chain) is a study of human T cells and chemical hapten exposure. Whole-study results and caveats: No change in TCRs above 1 in 1000 frequency was produced by DPC sensitization.

Per germline, CDR1 MGHDK and CDR2 SYGVNS. Trimming took off 4 bases at V and 5 bases at J, with 17 bases between the two ends. This CDR3 region has 16 residues. This clonotype was picked up a small number of times. Antigen unknown. As for time point: patch test 3, about 24 weeks after DPC sensitization. The treatment was: therapeutic diphenylcyclopropenone sensitization with weekly scalp DPC. TCRdb recomputed calls from the RACE reads with MiXCR, one row per CDR3 protein. There are about 82,000 distinct CDR3 sequences in the sample; 10% to 15% occur only once, and around 5.7% lies in the top ten. The source of this sequence is a woman between 45 and 60 years old with alopecia areata. Some clones in this sample may be carry-over from other donors' samples. Sequencing used whole blood, obtained in connection with sensitization to the hapten diphenylcyclopropenone (DPC). The chain couples TRBV25-1 to TRBJ1-4; maybe TRBD1 (6 bases). The CDR3 loop reads CASSGYTQGGNEKLFF. The CDR3, as DNA: TGTGCCAGCAGTGGATACACACAGGGAGGGAATGAAAAACTGTTTTTT.